This TCR beta chain was found in a study of shared clonotypes between healthy human individuals (dated by TCRdb to 2018 to 2021). For the wider study: The cohort included a few men and a couple of women between 18 and 49 years of age. To estimate repertoire size and how much clonotype sharing occurs between individuals, the study deeply sequenced the blood TCR repertoires of several healthy adults. For each donor, CD4 naive and CD4 memory were each given three plates, CD8 naive was given two plates, and CD8 memory was given one plate. Different laboratories and diverse techniques were used to prepare libraries and sequence TCR repertoires, to increase sequencing depth and limit assay-specific biases. Each donor's leukapheresis produced roughly between roughly 0.85 and 10 billion PBMCs.

Concerning this clone: Its antigen remains unidentified. The record has no base qualities; no much larger clone is one base away.

TCR CDR3 regions were amplified from genomic DNA by multiplex PCR using the deep immunoSEQ assay. For each cell subset, the extracted genomic DNA was distributed evenly across all wells of several immunoSEQ 96-well plates, and each plate served as one replicate. Each replicate PCR for sorted subsets received roughly 0.2 ug genomic DNA, equal to 28,000 or so T cell genomes. Purified libraries were measured with a Qubit 3.0 fluorometer, size-checked on a Bioanalyzer 2100, and measured again with the KAPA Library Quantification kit. Each immunoSEQ 96-well plate was sequenced on its own single-read 150-cycle Illumina NextSeq 550 flow cell. For the original study's pipeline: The immunoSEQ output contained only junctional sequences without quality scores, so filtering could not match that applied to full-length reads. Sequences were annotated with PyIR, a Python wrapper for IgBLAST v1.9, using IMGT germline references to assign V/J genes and CDR3. Reads were removed for weak V/J assignments (E-value above 1e-6), missing CDR3, stop codons, out-of-frame junctions, or ambiguous translated residues. A V3J clonotype was defined by an identical inferred V gene, J gene, and CDR3 amino acid sequence. To compute the percentage overlap between repertoires, the number of shared unique clonotypes was divided by the size of the smaller repertoire. Richness of each repertoire was evaluated using RTK rarefaction, the Chao1 estimator, and Recon v2.1 estimates of unobserved clonotypes. Generation probabilities were computed with OLGA for all TCRbeta clonotypes obtained by the gDNA method from four donors. The table comes from immuneACCESS by way of TCRdb, which keeps in-frame sequences with V and J called. Part of the clones is missing from these tables; in studies checked, under half for an unresolved V gene and the rest for unknown reasons. The V and J calls and clone size are taken from that table; D and trimming were inferred from the DNA. A total of roughly 2.2 million clones appear in this sample, approximately 93% of them only once. The leading ten clones occupy approximately 0.4% of the sample.

Donors were healthy HIV-negative adults with no recently reported acute infections or vaccinations. Only Caucasian adults living in Nashville, Tennessee, USA were represented among the donors. CD4+ T cells were enriched by magnetic negative selection, after which naive cells were positively selected on CD45RA and the negative fraction was taken as the memory subset. Blood was obtained by leukapheresis, after which PBMCs were separated by Ficoll-Histopaque density gradient centrifugation and cryopreserved in liquid nitrogen vapor phase. Analytical flow cytometry was used to check the purity and quantity of every magnetically sorted T cell population. Genomic DNA was isolated from every sorted fraction and measured by UV absorbance on a Nanodrop 2000c. Sequences SGHDN (CDR1) and FVKESK (CDR2) are obtained from the germline V gene. The CDR3 contains 14 residues, cysteine and phenylalanine counted. Only the CDR3 portion is preserved as DNA: 42 bases, with reading frame beginning at the first base. At the junction V is shortened by 4 bases and J by 1 base, with 11 bases in between.

The paper as a whole reports these results and caveats: When several donors were compared, the shared fraction of clonotypes was 5% to 6.5% for naive CD4, about 4% for naive CD8, 2.3% for memory CD4, and 0.4% for memory CD8. Because the study included a small number of donors, the genetic and exposure-history diversity represented was limited. Based on pairwise subsampling, the degree of clonotype sharing among donors was expected to be affected by sequencing depth. Only blood was sampled, and tissue TCR repertoires likely differ from those in blood. Estimated clonotype richness was generally larger for naive than for memory subsets. Incomplete sequencing was indicated by rarefaction of sorted-subset datasets, despite the large sequencing depth. Higher generation probabilities were observed for clonotypes shared by all four sorted-subset donors than for non-shared clonotypes.

Material for sequencing was naive CD4+ T cells from PBMCs. The cell subset or site label here, explained by the study, means: CD45RA+ positively selected. This clonotype was obtained from a man between 18 and 35 years old in good health. Some clones in this sample may be carry-over from other donors' samples. The rearranged segments are TRBV14 and TRBJ2-7; too little of a D gene remains to name it. The sequenced DNA is TGTGCCAGCAGCCCCAACTTCGGGTCCTACGAGCAGTACTTC. The translation is CASSPNFGSYEQYF.